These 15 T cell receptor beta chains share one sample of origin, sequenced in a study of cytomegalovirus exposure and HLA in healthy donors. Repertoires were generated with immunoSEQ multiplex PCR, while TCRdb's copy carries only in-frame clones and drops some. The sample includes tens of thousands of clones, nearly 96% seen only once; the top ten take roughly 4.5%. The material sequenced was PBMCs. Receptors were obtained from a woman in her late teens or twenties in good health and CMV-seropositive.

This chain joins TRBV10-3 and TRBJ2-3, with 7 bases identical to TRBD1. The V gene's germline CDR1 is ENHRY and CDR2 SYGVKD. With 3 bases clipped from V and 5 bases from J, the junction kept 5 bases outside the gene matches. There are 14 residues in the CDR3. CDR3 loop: CAISEKGAVDTQYF. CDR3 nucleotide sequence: TGTGCCATCAGTGAAAAGGGGGCTGTAGATACGCAGTATTTT.

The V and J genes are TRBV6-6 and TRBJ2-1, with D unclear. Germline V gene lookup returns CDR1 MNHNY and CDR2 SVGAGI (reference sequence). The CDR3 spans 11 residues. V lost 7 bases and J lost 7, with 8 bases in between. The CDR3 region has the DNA TGTGCCAGCACCCAAGAGAATGAGCAGTTCTTC. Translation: CASTQENEQFF.

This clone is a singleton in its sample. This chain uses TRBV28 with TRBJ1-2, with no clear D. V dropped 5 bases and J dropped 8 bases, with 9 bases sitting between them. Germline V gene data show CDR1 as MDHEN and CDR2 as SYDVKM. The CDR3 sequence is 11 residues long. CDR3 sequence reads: CASSTETGYTF. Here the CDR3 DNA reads TGTGCCAGCAGTACAGAGACCGGCTACACCTTC.

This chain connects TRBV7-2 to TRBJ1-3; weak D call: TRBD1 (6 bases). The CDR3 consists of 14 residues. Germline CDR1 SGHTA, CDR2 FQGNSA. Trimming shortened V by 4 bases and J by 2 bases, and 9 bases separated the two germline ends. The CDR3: CASSYPGAGNTIYF. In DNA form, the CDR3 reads TGTGCCAGCAGCTATCCAGGGGCTGGAAACACCATATATTTT.

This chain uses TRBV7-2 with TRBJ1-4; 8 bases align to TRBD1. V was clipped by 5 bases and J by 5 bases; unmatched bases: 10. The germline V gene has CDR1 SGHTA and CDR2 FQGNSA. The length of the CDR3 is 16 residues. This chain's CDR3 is CASSKPLWTGNEKLFF. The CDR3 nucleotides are TGTGCCAGCAGCAAGCCCCTGTGGACAGGGAATGAAAAACTGTTTTTT.

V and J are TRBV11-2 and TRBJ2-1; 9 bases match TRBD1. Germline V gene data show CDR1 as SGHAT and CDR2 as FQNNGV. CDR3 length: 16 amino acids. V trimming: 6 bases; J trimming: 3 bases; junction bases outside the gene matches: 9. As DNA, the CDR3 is TGTGCCAGCAGTTTCACCGGGACAGGGTTCTACAATGAGCAGTTCTTC. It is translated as CASSFTGTGFYNEQFF.

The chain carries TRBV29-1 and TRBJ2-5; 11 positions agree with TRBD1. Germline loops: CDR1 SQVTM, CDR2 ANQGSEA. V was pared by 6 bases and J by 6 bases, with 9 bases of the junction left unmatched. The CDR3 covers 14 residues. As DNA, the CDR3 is TGCAGCGTAGGACCGGGACAGGGGGAAAAGACCCAGTACTTC. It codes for CSVGPGQGEKTQYF.

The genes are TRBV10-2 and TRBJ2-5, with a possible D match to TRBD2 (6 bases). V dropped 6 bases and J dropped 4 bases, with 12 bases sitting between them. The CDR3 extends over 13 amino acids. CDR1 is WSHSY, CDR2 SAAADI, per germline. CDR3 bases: TGCGCCAGCAGGAAAGGAGGGGTAGAGACCCAGTACTTC. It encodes CASRKGGVETQYF.

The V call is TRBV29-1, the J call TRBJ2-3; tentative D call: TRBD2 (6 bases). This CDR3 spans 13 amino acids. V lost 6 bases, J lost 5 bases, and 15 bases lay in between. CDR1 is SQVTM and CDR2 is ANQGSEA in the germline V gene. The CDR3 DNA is TGCAGCGTCGGTGGGGGGACCGGAGATACGCAGTATTTT. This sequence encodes CSVGGGTGDTQYF.

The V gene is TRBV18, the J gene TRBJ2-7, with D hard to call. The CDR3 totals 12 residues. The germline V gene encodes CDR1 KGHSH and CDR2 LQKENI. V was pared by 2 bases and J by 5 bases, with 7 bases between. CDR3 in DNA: TGTGCCAGCTCACCAACGCGAAACGAGCAGTACTTC. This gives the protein CASSPTRNEQYF.

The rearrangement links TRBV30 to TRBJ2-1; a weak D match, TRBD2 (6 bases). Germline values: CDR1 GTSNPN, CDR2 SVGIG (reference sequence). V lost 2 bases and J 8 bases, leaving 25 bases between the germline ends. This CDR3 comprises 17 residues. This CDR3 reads CAWSRILFRGNSDEQFF. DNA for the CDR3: TGTGCCTGGAGTCGGATCCTATTTCGCGGGAACTCGGATGAGCAGTTCTTC.

CDR3 DNA sequence: TGTGCCAGCAGCCGCCTGGTAGGGAGCTCCTACAATGAGCAGTTCTTC. Encoded protein: CASSRLVGSSYNEQFF. V usage is TRBV7-9 and J usage is TRBJ2-1, with a tentative D call TRBD2 (5 bases). V gave up 5 bases and J gave up 0 bases, with 14 bases separating them. Germline values: CDR1 SEHNR, CDR2 FQNEAQ (reference sequence). There are 16 residues in the CDR3.

For the CDR3, the DNA is TGTGCCGGAACCACGACACCGACAGGATACACTGAAGCTTTCTTT. Protein product: CAGTTTPTGYTEAFF. The genes are TRBV30 and TRBJ1-1; possibly TRBD1 for D (6 bases). This CDR3 region has 15 residues. Trimming left V 8 bases short and J 3 bases short, with 22 bases between. Germline CDR1 and CDR2: GTSNPN and SVGIG (reference sequence).

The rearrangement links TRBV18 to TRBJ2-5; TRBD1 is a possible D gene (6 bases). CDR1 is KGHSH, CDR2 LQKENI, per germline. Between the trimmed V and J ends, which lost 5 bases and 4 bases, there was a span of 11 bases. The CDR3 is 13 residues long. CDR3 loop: CASSDVRGETQYF. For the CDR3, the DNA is TGTGCCAGCTCAGATGTCAGGGGAGAGACCCAGTACTTC.

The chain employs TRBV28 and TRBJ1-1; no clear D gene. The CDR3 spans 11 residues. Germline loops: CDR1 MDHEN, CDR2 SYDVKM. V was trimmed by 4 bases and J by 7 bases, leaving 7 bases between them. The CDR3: CASSSQFEAFF. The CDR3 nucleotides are TGTGCCAGCAGTTCACAGTTTGAAGCTTTCTTT.